The T cell receptor (beta chain) under discussion was sequenced for a study of radiotherapy plus CTLA-4 blockade in lung cancer. Data came from immunoSEQ multiplex PCR; TCRdb stores just in-frame clones and leaves some out. The sample has about 98,000 clones; roughly 80% are singletons. The CDR3 has 15 amino acids. V was pared by 6 bases and J by 5 bases, with 11 bases of the junction left unmatched. The germline V gene has CDR1 MDHEN and CDR2 SYDVKM. This TCR was recovered from a human donor with non-small cell lung cancer who had a partial response to radiotherapy plus ipilimumab. V gene TRBV28 combines with J gene TRBJ2-3; the match to TRBD2 covers 7 bases. Sequences were derived from peripheral blood, sampled from a patient treated with radiotherapy plus ipilimumab. The CDR3 spells CASRGAGRQGDTQYF. The CDR3 DNA reads as TGTGCCAGCAGGGGAGCGGGACGGCAGGGAGATACGCAGTATTTT.